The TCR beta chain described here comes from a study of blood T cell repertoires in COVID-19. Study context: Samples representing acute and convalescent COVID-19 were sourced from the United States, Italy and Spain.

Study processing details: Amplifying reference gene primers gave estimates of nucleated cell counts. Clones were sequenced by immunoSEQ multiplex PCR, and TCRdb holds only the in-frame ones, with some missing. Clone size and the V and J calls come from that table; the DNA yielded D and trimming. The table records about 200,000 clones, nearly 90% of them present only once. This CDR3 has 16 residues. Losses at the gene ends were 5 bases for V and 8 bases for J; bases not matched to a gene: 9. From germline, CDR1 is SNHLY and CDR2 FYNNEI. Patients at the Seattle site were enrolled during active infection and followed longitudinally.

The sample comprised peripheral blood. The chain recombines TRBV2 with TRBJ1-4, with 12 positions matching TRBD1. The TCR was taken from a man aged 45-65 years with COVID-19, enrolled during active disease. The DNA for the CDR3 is TGTGCCAGCAGTCAAACCGGGACAGGGGGCGGGGAAAAACTGTTTTTT. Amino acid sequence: CASSQTGTGGGEKLFF.